Listed below are T cell receptor beta chains from one sample, sequenced in a study of early T cells in non-severe SARS-CoV-2 infection. TCRdb reprocessed the 5' RACE reads via MiXCR and lists one record per CDR3 protein. The data hold over 50,000 distinct CDR3 sequences, with approximately 12% observed a single time. The source material was whole blood. These receptors were collected from an adult who was a healthcare worker with PCR-confirmed SARS-CoV-2 infection or an uninfected control (not recorded which). The CDR3 runs from the conserved cysteine through the conserved F or W. A D gene is named only where the DNA matches it firmly. Only some rows state a clone size, as once, few, many or a class for expanded clones.

d_gene: .; j_gene: TRBJ1-1; abundance: many; v_gene: TRBV29-1; CDR3nt: TGCAGCGTGGCGGATATTGAAGCTTTCTTT; CDR3aa: CSVADIEAFF
d_gene: .; j_gene: TRBJ1-1; abundance: many; v_gene: TRBV11-3; CDR3nt: TGTGCCAGCAGGGCGGGCGGGAACACTGAAGCTTTCTTT; CDR3aa: CASRAGGNTEAFF
d_gene: .; j_gene: TRBJ2-2; abundance: many; v_gene: TRBV7-3; CDR3nt: TGTGCCAGCAGCTTAGAATCGGGGGCAGGAAACACCGGGGAGCTGTTTTTT; CDR3aa: CASSLESGAGNTGELFF
d_gene: TRBD2; j_gene: TRBJ2-7; abundance: many; v_gene: TRBV4-1; CDR3nt: TGCGCCAGCAGCCCGGGACTAGCGGGGGCTCCGGGGGAGCAGTACTTC; CDR3aa: CASSPGLAGAPGEQYF
d_gene: TRBD1; j_gene: TRBJ2-2; abundance: many; v_gene: TRBV20-1; CDR3nt: TGCAGTGCTCTTACCGGGACAGGGGGGAACGGGGAGCTGTTTTTT; CDR3aa: CSALTGTGGNGELFF
d_gene: .; j_gene: TRBJ2-3; abundance: few; v_gene: TRBV14; CDR3nt: TGTGCCAGCAGTTGGAGTGTTGTAGATACGCAGTATTTT; CDR3aa: CASSWSVVDTQYF
d_gene: .; j_gene: TRBJ2-3; abundance: many; v_gene: TRBV5-1; CDR3nt: TGCGCCAGCAGCCCGAGGGACCTCACAGATACGCAGTATTTT; CDR3aa: CASSPRDLTDTQYF
d_gene: TRBD2; j_gene: TRBJ2-1; abundance: many; v_gene: TRBV20-1; CDR3nt: TGCAGTGCTAGAGTTCTAGCGGGGGCGTACAATGAGCAGTTCTTC; CDR3aa: CSARVLAGAYNEQFF
d_gene: .; j_gene: TRBJ2-1; abundance: .; v_gene: TRBV20-1; CDR3nt: TGCAGTGCTAGTCCCTCCCCCCGGGATTTCAATGAGCAGTTCTTC; CDR3aa: CSASPSPRDFNEQFF
d_gene: .; j_gene: TRBJ1-1; abundance: many; v_gene: TRBV18; CDR3nt: TGTGCCAGCTCACCACGGCGGGAGAACACTGAAGCTTTCTTT; CDR3aa: CASSPRRENTEAFF
d_gene: TRBD1; j_gene: TRBJ2-3; abundance: many; v_gene: TRBV24-1; CDR3nt: TGTGCCACCAGTACCGGGACAGGGGGCTTCACAGATACGCAGTATTTT; CDR3aa: CATSTGTGGFTDTQYF
d_gene: .; j_gene: TRBJ2-1; abundance: few; v_gene: TRBV6-1; CDR3nt: TGTGCCAGCACCCTGTGGGGCCTCGCGTCTTACAATGAGCAGTTCTTC; CDR3aa: CASTLWGLASYNEQFF
d_gene: .; j_gene: TRBJ2-3; abundance: few; v_gene: TRBV6-6; CDR3nt: TGTGCCAGCAGAAGAGATAGTGTCGGCACAGATACGCAGTATTTT; CDR3aa: CASRRDSVGTDTQYF
d_gene: TRBD1; j_gene: TRBJ1-5; abundance: many; v_gene: TRBV7-6; CDR3nt: TGTGCCAGCAGCCTTGAACAGGGGAAAGGCCCCCAGCATTTT; CDR3aa: CASSLEQGKGPQHF
d_gene: TRBD1; j_gene: TRBJ2-7; abundance: many; v_gene: TRBV5-1; CDR3nt: TGCGCCAGCAGCCTGGGTACCGGGACAGGGTTCTTCTACGAGCAGTACTTC; CDR3aa: CASSLGTGTGFFYEQYF
d_gene: .; j_gene: TRBJ2-1; abundance: few; v_gene: TRBV20-1; CDR3nt: TGCAGTGCCACCCGGGGGGCGGGGACCTACGGTGAGCAGTTCTTC; CDR3aa: CSATRGAGTYGEQFF
d_gene: TRBD1; j_gene: TRBJ2-1; abundance: .; v_gene: TRBV29-1; CDR3nt: TGCAGCGCTGAGGACAGGGGGAGGATGAATGAGCAGTTCTTC; CDR3aa: CSAEDRGRMNEQFF
d_gene: TRBD2; j_gene: TRBJ2-2; abundance: .; v_gene: TRBV19; CDR3nt: TGTGCCAGTAATCTAGCGGGGGGCTTGGACACCGGGGAGCTGTTTTTT; CDR3aa: CASNLAGGLDTGELFF
d_gene: .; j_gene: TRBJ1-1; abundance: many; v_gene: TRBV10-3; CDR3nt: TGTGCCATCCAATCGGTCGGAAGTAAGAACACTGAAGCTTTCTTT; CDR3aa: CAIQSVGSKNTEAFF
d_gene: .; j_gene: TRBJ1-2; abundance: many; v_gene: TRBV12-3/TRBV12-4; CDR3nt: TGTGCCAGCAGTTTAGAGAGAGGGCTTGCTGGCACCTTC; CDR3aa: CASSLERGLAGTF
d_gene: .; j_gene: TRBJ2-2; abundance: .; v_gene: TRBV29-1; CDR3nt: TGCAGCGTTCGTGGGCTAGCATCGAACACCGGGGAGCTGTTTTTT; CDR3aa: CSVRGLASNTGELFF
d_gene: TRBD2; j_gene: TRBJ2-1; abundance: many; v_gene: TRBV5-1; CDR3nt: TGCGCCAGCACCCTGGGTCAGCGGGAGAGTTACAATGAGCAGTTCTTC; CDR3aa: CASTLGQRESYNEQFF
d_gene: .; j_gene: TRBJ2-1; abundance: many; v_gene: TRBV3-1; CDR3nt: TGTGCCAGCAGCTTTATGGCGGGAAGCTCCTACAATGAGCAGTTCTTC; CDR3aa: CASSFMAGSSYNEQFF
d_gene: TRBD1; j_gene: TRBJ1-5; abundance: few; v_gene: TRBV20-1; CDR3nt: TGCAGTGCAAAACCGGGACAGGGGTGGGGAGGCAATCAGCCCCAGCATTTT; CDR3aa: CSAKPGQGWGGNQPQHF
d_gene: .; j_gene: TRBJ2-7; abundance: .; v_gene: TRBV6-5; CDR3nt: TGTGCCAGCAGCTTGAGCTTGGGGGGTTACGAGCAGTACTTC; CDR3aa: CASSLSLGGYEQYF
d_gene: TRBD1; j_gene: TRBJ1-5; abundance: few; v_gene: TRBV24-1; CDR3nt: TGTGCCACCAGTGAGGGGGACAGGCGCAATCAGCCCCAGCATTTT; CDR3aa: CATSEGDRRNQPQHF
d_gene: .; j_gene: TRBJ2-7; abundance: .; v_gene: TRBV4-1; CDR3nt: TGCGCCAGCAGCGTCACCGTGGGCTTCTACGAGCAGTACTTC; CDR3aa: CASSVTVGFYEQYF
d_gene: .; j_gene: TRBJ1-5; abundance: few; v_gene: TRBV19; CDR3nt: TGTGCCAGTAGTATATTTTCAGGGGCCAATCAGCCCCAGCATTTT; CDR3aa: CASSIFSGANQPQHF
d_gene: .; j_gene: TRBJ1-1; abundance: .; v_gene: TRBV11-2; CDR3nt: TGTGCCAGCAGCCCGGACTTTTGGGACACTGAAGCTTTCTTT; CDR3aa: CASSPDFWDTEAFF
d_gene: TRBD1; j_gene: TRBJ1-1; abundance: .; v_gene: TRBV20-1; CDR3nt: TGCAGTGTTTCACAGGGGACGATGACTGAAGCTTTCTTT; CDR3aa: CSVSQGTMTEAFF
d_gene: .; j_gene: TRBJ2-4; abundance: .; v_gene: TRBV4-2; CDR3nt: TGTGCCAGCAGCCAAGCGGTTGGGGCCAAAAACATTCAGTACTTC; CDR3aa: CASSQAVGAKNIQYF
d_gene: .; j_gene: TRBJ1-2; abundance: many; v_gene: TRBV18; CDR3nt: TGTGCCACCCCAGGGACGGCTAACTATGGCTACACCTTC; CDR3aa: CATPGTANYGYTF
d_gene: TRBD1; j_gene: TRBJ2-5; abundance: .; v_gene: TRBV24-1; CDR3nt: TGTGCCACCAGACGGGACAGTCTCGAGACCCAGTACTTC; CDR3aa: CATRRDSLETQYF
d_gene: TRBD1; j_gene: TRBJ2-7; abundance: .; v_gene: TRBV19; CDR3nt: TGTGCCAGTAGTTTCAACCGGGACAGGGGGCAGTGGGAGCAGTACTTC; CDR3aa: CASSFNRDRGQWEQYF
d_gene: .; j_gene: TRBJ1-3; abundance: few; v_gene: TRBV10-3; CDR3nt: TGTGCCATCAGTGAAAGTTCCGGGGGAAGCTCTGGAAACACCATATATTTT; CDR3aa: CAISESSGGSSGNTIYF
d_gene: TRBD1; j_gene: TRBJ2-7; abundance: many; v_gene: TRBV11-2; CDR3nt: TGTGCCAGCACAAGGACGACAGGGGGTTCCCACCCCTACGAGCAGTACTTC; CDR3aa: CASTRTTGGSHPYEQYF
d_gene: .; j_gene: TRBJ2-7; abundance: few; v_gene: TRBV5-1; CDR3nt: TGCGCCAGCAGCTTGTCAGTCGGGGGTCCCGAGCAGTACTTC; CDR3aa: CASSLSVGGPEQYF
d_gene: TRBD1; j_gene: TRBJ2-5; abundance: many; v_gene: TRBV10-3; CDR3nt: TGTGCCATCAGGGGATCAACAGGGGACCAAGAGACCCAGTACTTC; CDR3aa: CAIRGSTGDQETQYF
d_gene: TRBD2; j_gene: TRBJ2-1; abundance: many; v_gene: TRBV7-6; CDR3nt: TGTGCCAGCAGCTTAGCAGAGATCAGGGCGGGAGAGAATGAGCAGTTCTTC; CDR3aa: CASSLAEIRAGENEQFF
d_gene: .; j_gene: TRBJ2-7; abundance: .; v_gene: TRBV19; CDR3nt: TGTGCCAGTAGTACAGGGATGCGCTACGAGCAGTACTTC; CDR3aa: CASSTGMRYEQYF
d_gene: .; j_gene: TRBJ1-6; abundance: many; v_gene: TRBV20-1; CDR3nt: TGCAGTGCTAGAGAGGGGTGGCTTCTTAATTCACCCCTCCACTTT; CDR3aa: CSAREGWLLNSPLHF
d_gene: .; j_gene: TRBJ2-7; abundance: few; v_gene: TRBV29-1; CDR3nt: TGCAGCGTCCGGCCCCCCGGTTCCTCCTACGAGCAGTACTTC; CDR3aa: CSVRPPGSSYEQYF
d_gene: .; j_gene: TRBJ1-5; abundance: many; v_gene: TRBV12-3/TRBV12-4; CDR3nt: TGTGCCAGCAGTTTCGGGGCCCTGCAACATCAGCCCCAGCATTTT; CDR3aa: CASSFGALQHQPQHF
d_gene: .; j_gene: TRBJ2-1; abundance: many; v_gene: TRBV11-3; CDR3nt: TGTGCCAGCAATTCAGGGGAAAGCTCCTACAATGAGCAGTTCTTC; CDR3aa: CASNSGESSYNEQFF
d_gene: .; j_gene: TRBJ2-1; abundance: medium-sized; v_gene: TRBV7-8; CDR3nt: TGTGCCAGCAGCTTTTCCGGGAGCTCCTACAATGAGCAGTTCTTC; CDR3aa: CASSFSGSSYNEQFF
d_gene: TRBD2; j_gene: TRBJ2-7; abundance: many; v_gene: TRBV11-2; CDR3nt: TGTGCCAGCAGCTTAGTGTCTAGCGGGGCCTTCGCCCACGAGCAGTACTTC; CDR3aa: CASSLVSSGAFAHEQYF
d_gene: TRBD2; j_gene: TRBJ2-1; abundance: many; v_gene: TRBV11-3; CDR3nt: TGTGCCAGCAGCTCGCAGCCGGGACTAGCGGGACCCAATGAGCAGTTCTTC; CDR3aa: CASSSQPGLAGPNEQFF